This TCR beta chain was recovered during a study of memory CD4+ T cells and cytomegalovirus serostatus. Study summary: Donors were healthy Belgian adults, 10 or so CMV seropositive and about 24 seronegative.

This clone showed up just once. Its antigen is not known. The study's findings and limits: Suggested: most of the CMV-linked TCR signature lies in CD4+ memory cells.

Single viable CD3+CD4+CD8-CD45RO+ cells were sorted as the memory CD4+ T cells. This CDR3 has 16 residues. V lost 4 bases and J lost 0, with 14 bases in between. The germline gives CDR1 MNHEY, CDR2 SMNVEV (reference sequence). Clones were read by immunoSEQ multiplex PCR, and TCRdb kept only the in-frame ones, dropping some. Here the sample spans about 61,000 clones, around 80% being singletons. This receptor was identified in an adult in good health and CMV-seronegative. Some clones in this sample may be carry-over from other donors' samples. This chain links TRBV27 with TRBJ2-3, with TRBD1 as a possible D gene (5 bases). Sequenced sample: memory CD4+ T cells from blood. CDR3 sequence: CASSSLTDLSTDTQYF. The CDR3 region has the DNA TGTGCCAGCAGTTCTCTGACAGACCTTAGCACAGATACGCAGTATTTT.